This TCR beta chain derives from a study of cytomegalovirus exposure and HLA in healthy donors. Healthy individuals who donated bone marrow served as the donors. PCR employed 60 Vbeta and 13 Jbeta primers. The data were produced by immunoSEQ multiplex PCR, yet TCRdb's version contains in-frame clones alone and is incomplete. The sample holds 87,000 or so clones; around four fifths are singletons and the top ten take less than 5%. From germline, CDR1 is SGHNT and CDR2 YYREEE (reference sequence). This CDR3 contains 18 residues. Deletions cut 4 bases from V and 3 bases from J, with 22 bases between. This sequence was found in a woman between 40 and 50 years old in good health and CMV-seronegative. The chain has TRBV5-4 and TRBJ1-4; D might be TRBD1 (6 bases). Specimen: PBMCs. The CDR3 DNA reads as TGTGCCAGCAGCGTTGGGGGCAGGGGTAGGGCAGCTAATGAAAAACTGTTTTTT. Its protein product is CASSVGGRGRAANEKLFF. Together with reference TRBV5-4 and TRBJ1-4, the CDR3 gives the full variable domain: ETGVTQSPTHLIKTRGQQVTLRCSSQSGHNTVSWYQQALGQGPQFIFQYYREEENGRGNFPPRFSGLQFPNYSSELNVNALELDDSALYLCASSVGGRGRAANEKLFFGSGTQLSVL.